Reported below is one TCR beta chain. The target antigen is unknown. CDR3 size: 15 residues. V lost 1 base and J lost 7, with 13 bases in between. From germline, CDR1 is KGHSH and CDR2 LQKENI. TCRdb's copy holds only in-frame clones and misses some; the assay was immunoSEQ multiplex PCR. The sample includes around 100,000 clones, 88% of them seen just once. The record originates from a study of T cell responses to AZD1222 COVID-19 vaccine. Study results and limitations: Seropositive AZD1222 recipients at baseline numbered only 6 or 7. Spike-specific TCR breadth and depth were elevated following two AZD1222 doses.

The sequence was obtained from an adult who received the AZD1222 COVID-19 vaccine. Sequencing used peripheral blood, obtained 28 days after the second AZD1222 dose. The genes are TRBV18 and TRBJ1-4; D is undetermined. The CDR3 protein is CASSPRSPSGEKLFF. The DNA for the CDR3 is TGTGCCAGCTCACCACGCTCCCCAAGCGGTGAAAAACTGTTTTTT.